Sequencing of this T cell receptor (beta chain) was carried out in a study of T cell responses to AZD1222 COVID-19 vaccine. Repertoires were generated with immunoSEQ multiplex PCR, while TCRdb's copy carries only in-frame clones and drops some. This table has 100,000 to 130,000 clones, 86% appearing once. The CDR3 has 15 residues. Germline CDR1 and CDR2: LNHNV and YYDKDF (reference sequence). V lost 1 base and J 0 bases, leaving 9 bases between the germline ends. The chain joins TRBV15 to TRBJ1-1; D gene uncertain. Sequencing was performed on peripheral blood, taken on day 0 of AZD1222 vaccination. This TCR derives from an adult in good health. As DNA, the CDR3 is TGTGCCACCAGCAGAGTTCAAGCTATGAACACTGAAGCTTTCTTT. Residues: CATSRVQAMNTEAFF. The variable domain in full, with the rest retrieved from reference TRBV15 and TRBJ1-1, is DAMVIQNPRYQVTQFGKPVTLSCSQTLNHNVMYWYQQKSSQAPKLLFHYYDKDFNNEADTPDNFQSRRPNTSFCFLDIRSPGLGDTAMYLCATSRVQAMNTEAFFGQGTRLTVV.